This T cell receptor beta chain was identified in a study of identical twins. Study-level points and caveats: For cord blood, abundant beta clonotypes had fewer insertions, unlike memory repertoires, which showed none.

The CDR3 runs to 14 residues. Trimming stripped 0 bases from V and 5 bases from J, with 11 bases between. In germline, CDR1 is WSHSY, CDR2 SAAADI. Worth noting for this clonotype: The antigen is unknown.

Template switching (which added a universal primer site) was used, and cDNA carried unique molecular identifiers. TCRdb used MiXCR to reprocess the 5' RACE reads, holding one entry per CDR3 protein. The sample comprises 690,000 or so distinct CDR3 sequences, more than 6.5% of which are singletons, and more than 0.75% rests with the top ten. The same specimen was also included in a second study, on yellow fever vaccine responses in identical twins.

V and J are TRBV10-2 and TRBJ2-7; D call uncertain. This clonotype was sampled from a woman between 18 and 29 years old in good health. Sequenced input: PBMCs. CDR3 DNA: TGCGCCAGCAGTGAGTCTGTAGGGATCCACGAGCAGTACTTC. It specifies CASSESVGIHEQYF.